This T cell receptor (beta chain) was recovered during a study of control samples from healthy donors and cancer patients. Sequencing was performed with immunoSEQ multiplex PCR; in TCRdb, only in-frame clones are kept and a portion is missing. The sample consists of 150,000 to 200,000 clones, around 88% of them appearing once. V lost 6 bases, J lost 0 bases, and 8 bases lay in between. This CDR3 is 13 amino acids long. The rearrangement uses TRBV12-3 or TRBV12-4 and TRBJ1-1, with D possibly TRBD1 on 6 matching bases. This clonotype was sampled from a man between 18 and 35 years old in good health. Sequenced: blood. Written as DNA, the CDR3 is TGTGCCAGCAGCAGACAGGTGAACACTGAAGCTTTCTTT. Amino acid sequence: CASSRQVNTEAFF.